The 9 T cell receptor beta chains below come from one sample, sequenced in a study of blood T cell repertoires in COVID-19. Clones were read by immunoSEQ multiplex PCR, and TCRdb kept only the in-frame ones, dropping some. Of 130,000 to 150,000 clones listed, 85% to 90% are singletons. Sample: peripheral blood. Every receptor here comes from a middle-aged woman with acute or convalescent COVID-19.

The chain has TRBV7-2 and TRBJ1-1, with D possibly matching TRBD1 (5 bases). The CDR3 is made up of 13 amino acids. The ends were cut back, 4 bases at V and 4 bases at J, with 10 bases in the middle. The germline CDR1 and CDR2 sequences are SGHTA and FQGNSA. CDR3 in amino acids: CASSSRQFTEAFF. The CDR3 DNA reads TGTGCCAGCAGCTCGAGACAGTTCACTGAAGCTTTCTTT. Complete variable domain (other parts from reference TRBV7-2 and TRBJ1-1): GAGVSQSPSNKVTEKGKDVELRCDPISGHTALYWYRQSLGQGLEFLIYFQGNSAPDKSGLPSDRFSAERTGGSVSTLTIQRTQQEDSAVYLCASSSRQFTEAFFGQGTRLTVV.

CDR3: CASTASGGRHQPQHF. In DNA, the CDR3 is TGTGCCAGCACCGCCTCTGGGGGCCGGCATCAGCCCCAGCATTTT. This sequence joins TRBV2 and TRBJ1-5; D perhaps matches TRBD1 (6 bases). The V gene's germline CDR1 is SNHLY and CDR2 FYNNEI. V was pared by 7 bases and J by 5 bases, with 18 bases between. The CDR3 is 15 residues long.

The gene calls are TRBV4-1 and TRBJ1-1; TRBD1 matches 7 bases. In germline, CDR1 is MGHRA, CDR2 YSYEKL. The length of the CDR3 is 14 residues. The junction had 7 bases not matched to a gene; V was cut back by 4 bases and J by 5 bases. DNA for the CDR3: TGCGCCAGCAGCCGAAGGACAGGCGGGACTGAAGCTTTCTTT. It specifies CASSRRTGGTEAFF.

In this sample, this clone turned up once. The CDR3 sequence: CASSSIMGGNNEQFF. CDR3 DNA sequence: TGTGCCAGCAGTTCCATTATGGGGGGGAACAATGAGCAGTTCTTC. The V call is TRBV7-9, the J call TRBJ2-1, with 7 bases that match TRBD2. V was pared by 6 bases and J by 5 bases, with 10 bases of the junction left unmatched. The CDR3 is made up of 15 amino acids. In germline, CDR1 is SEHNR, CDR2 FQNEAQ (reference sequence).

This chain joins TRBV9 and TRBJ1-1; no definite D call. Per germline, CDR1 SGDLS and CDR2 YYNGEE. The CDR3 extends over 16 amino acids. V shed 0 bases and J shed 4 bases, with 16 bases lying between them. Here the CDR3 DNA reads TGTGCCAGCAGCGTAGCGTCCGGGATGCGAGGCACTGAAGCTTTCTTT. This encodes CASSVASGMRGTEAFF.

The CDR3: CASSLRAGAPGYNEQFF. The CDR3 DNA sequence: TGTGCCAGCAGCTTAAGAGCGGGAGCGCCGGGTTACAATGAGCAGTTCTTC. The chain carries TRBV7-3 and TRBJ2-1; 8 bases are a match to TRBD2. This CDR3 has 17 residues. With 1 base clipped from V and 4 bases from J, the junction kept 9 bases outside the gene matches. Germline values: CDR1 SGHTA, CDR2 FQGTGA.

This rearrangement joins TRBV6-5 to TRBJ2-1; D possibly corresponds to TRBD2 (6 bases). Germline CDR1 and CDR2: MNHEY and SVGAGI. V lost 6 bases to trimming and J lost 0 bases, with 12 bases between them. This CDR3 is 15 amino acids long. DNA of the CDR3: TGTGCCAGCAGAAGGGACTCCTACTCCTACAATGAGCAGTTCTTC. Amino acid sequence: CASRRDSYSYNEQFF.

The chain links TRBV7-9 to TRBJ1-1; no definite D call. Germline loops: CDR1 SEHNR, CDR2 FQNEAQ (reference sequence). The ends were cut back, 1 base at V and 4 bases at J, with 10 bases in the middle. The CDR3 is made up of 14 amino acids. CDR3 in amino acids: CASSLGRSPTEAFF. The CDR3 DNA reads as TGTGCCAGCAGCTTAGGAAGAAGCCCCACTGAAGCTTTCTTT.

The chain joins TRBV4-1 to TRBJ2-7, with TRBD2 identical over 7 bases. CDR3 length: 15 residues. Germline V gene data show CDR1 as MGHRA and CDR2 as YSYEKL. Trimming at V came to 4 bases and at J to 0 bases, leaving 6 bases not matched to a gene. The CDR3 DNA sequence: TGCGCCAGCAGCCTCAGCGGGACCCACTCCTACGAGCAGTACTTC. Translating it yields CASSLSGTHSYEQYF.